Reported below is one TCR beta chain. The antigen is not known. The sample originates from a study of cytomegalovirus exposure and HLA in healthy donors. Overall study context: Among 150 million to 200 million T cells, an earlier analysis found 90 million to 130 million unique TCR beta sequences. Most donors, 70% to 85% of 398 genotyped, fell in the Caucasian-associated ancestry cluster.

The germline V gene has CDR1 ENHRY and CDR2 SYGVKD. This CDR3 has 13 residues. V was shortened by 3 bases and J by 6 bases, with 9 bases between the two germline ends. Both 60 Vbeta primers and 13 Jbeta primers went into the PCR. Profiled with immunoSEQ multiplex PCR; TCRdb holds only in-frame clones, not every one. The table includes some 150,000 clones, around 79% detected once. The study's findings and limits: Associated with cytomegalovirus, according to the listing, were around 160 TCR beta chains.

Unrecorded immune exposure was likely among donors, who were nominally healthy when sampled. The sample consisted of PBMCs. The TCR comes from a human donor in good health. This chain uses TRBV10-3 with TRBJ1-5; the D gene is possibly TRBD1 (6 bases). The CDR3, as DNA: TGTGCCATCAGTGAACAGGGCGGTCAGCCCCAGCATTTT. This encodes CAISEQGGQPQHF.